A selection of T cell receptor beta chains follows, all from one sample in a study of T cell responses to AZD1222 COVID-19 vaccine. Repertoires were generated with immunoSEQ multiplex PCR, while TCRdb's copy carries only in-frame clones and drops some. The sample lists about 100,000 clones; around nine tenths were seen once. Sequencing used peripheral blood, obtained on day 0 of AZD1222 vaccination. These TCRs come from an adult in good health. CDR3s include the opening cysteine and the closing phenylalanine or tryptophan. A D gene is named only where the DNA matches it firmly. Rows may omit the clone size; those that give it use once, few, many or a size class.

v_gene: TRBV6-5
abundance: -
j_gene: TRBJ2-3
d_gene: TRBD2
CDR3nt: TGTGCCAGCAGTTGGACTAGCGGGAACACAGATACGCAGTATTTT
CDR3aa: CASSWTSGNTDTQYF

v_gene: TRBV5-1
abundance: -
j_gene: TRBJ1-1
d_gene: -
CDR3nt: TGCGCCAGCAGCCCGAACGTTTGGGATACTGAAGCTTTCTTT
CDR3aa: CASSPNVWDTEAFF

v_gene: TRBV7-9
abundance: -
j_gene: TRBJ2-1
d_gene: TRBD2
CDR3nt: TGTGCCAGCAGCTTAGTGACTAGCGGGGCTCAGGAGCAGTTCTTC
CDR3aa: CASSLVTSGAQEQFF

v_gene: TRBV28
abundance: -
j_gene: TRBJ1-4
d_gene: -
CDR3nt: TGTGCCAGCGGGCCCACGGAAAAACTGTTTTTT
CDR3aa: CASGPTEKLFF

v_gene: TRBV18
abundance: -
j_gene: TRBJ1-5
d_gene: -
CDR3nt: TGTGCCAGCTCACCCTCAGGGGACAATCAGCCCCAGCATTTT
CDR3aa: CASSPSGDNQPQHF

v_gene: TRBV27
abundance: -
j_gene: TRBJ2-7
d_gene: TRBD1
CDR3nt: TGTGCCAGCAGCCGCGGACAGGAATCACTACAGTACTTC
CDR3aa: CASSRGQESLQYF

v_gene: TRBV11-3
abundance: -
j_gene: TRBJ2-3
d_gene: TRBD2
CDR3nt: TGTGCCAGCAGCTTAGCGACTAGCGGGGGGAGCACAGATACGCAGTATTTT
CDR3aa: CASSLATSGGSTDTQYF

v_gene: TRBV2
abundance: few
j_gene: TRBJ1-1
d_gene: -
CDR3nt: TGTGCCAGCGTTGGGAGGGGATGGAACACTGAAGCTTTCTTT
CDR3aa: CASVGRGWNTEAFF

v_gene: TRBV5-1
abundance: -
j_gene: TRBJ2-7
d_gene: TRBD2
CDR3nt: TGCGCCAGCAGCAATCCACTAGCGGGGCACTACGAGCAGTACTTC
CDR3aa: CASSNPLAGHYEQYF

v_gene: TRBV12-3/TRBV12-4
abundance: -
j_gene: TRBJ2-3
d_gene: -
CDR3nt: TGTGCCAGCAGCAGTCTGGATACGCAGTATTTT
CDR3aa: CASSSLDTQYF

v_gene: TRBV7-3
abundance: once
j_gene: TRBJ1-2
d_gene: TRBD1
CDR3nt: TGTGCCAGCAGCGCGACAGGGGTCGAAACCTATGGCTACACCTTC
CDR3aa: CASSATGVETYGYTF

v_gene: TRBV5-4
abundance: -
j_gene: TRBJ1-2
d_gene: -
CDR3nt: TGTGCCAGCAGCCTCCAGGGTTTCGGCTATGGCTACACCTTC
CDR3aa: CASSLQGFGYGYTF

v_gene: TRBV28
abundance: -
j_gene: TRBJ1-2
d_gene: -
CDR3nt: TGTGCCAGCAGGCCTCCACAGGGCTACTATGGCTACACCTTC
CDR3aa: CASRPPQGYYGYTF

v_gene: TRBV27
abundance: -
j_gene: TRBJ1-2
d_gene: -
CDR3nt: TGTGCCAGCAGTTTTCGGGGGACCTATGGCTACACCTTC
CDR3aa: CASSFRGTYGYTF

v_gene: TRBV4-3
abundance: -
j_gene: TRBJ2-3
d_gene: -
CDR3nt: TGCGCCAGCAGCCAAGGAACAGGGAGCTTTACCACAGATACGCAGTATTTT
CDR3aa: CASSQGTGSFTTDTQYF

v_gene: TRBV30
abundance: -
j_gene: TRBJ2-7
d_gene: TRBD2
CDR3nt: TGTGCCTGGAGTGTCAGGCTAGCGGGGGGACAGAGCTCCTACGAGCAGTACTTC
CDR3aa: CAWSVRLAGGQSSYEQYF

v_gene: TRBV2
abundance: -
j_gene: TRBJ1-4
d_gene: -
CDR3nt: TGTGCCAGCAGTGACGGGGGGGGCTCAAATGAAAAACTGTTTTTT
CDR3aa: CASSDGGGSNEKLFF

v_gene: TRBV29-1
abundance: once
j_gene: TRBJ2-5
d_gene: -
CDR3nt: TGCAGCGTTGAAGACCTCCAAGAGACCCAGTACTTC
CDR3aa: CSVEDLQETQYF

v_gene: TRBV7-8
abundance: -
j_gene: TRBJ1-6
d_gene: TRBD1
CDR3nt: TGTGCCAGCAGCTTAGCGACAGGGACGAATTCACCCCTCCACTTT
CDR3aa: CASSLATGTNSPLHF

v_gene: TRBV28
abundance: -
j_gene: TRBJ1-6
d_gene: -
CDR3nt: TGTGCCAGCAGATTAACACAGTATAATTCACCCCTCCACTTT
CDR3aa: CASRLTQYNSPLHF

v_gene: TRBV7-2
abundance: once
j_gene: TRBJ1-1
d_gene: -
CDR3nt: TGTGCCAGCAGCTTCGGGATACTGAACACTGAAGCTTTCTTT
CDR3aa: CASSFGILNTEAFF

v_gene: TRBV30
abundance: -
j_gene: TRBJ1-4
d_gene: -
CDR3nt: TGTGCCTGGACTGCCCACGAACAGGGAATTCCCCAAACTAATGAAAAACTGTTTTTT
CDR3aa: CAWTAHEQGIPQTNEKLFF

v_gene: TRBV2
abundance: -
j_gene: TRBJ1-6
d_gene: TRBD1
CDR3nt: TGTGCCAGCAGTCCGTGGACAGGGGACCCCTCCTATAATTCACCCCTCCACTTT
CDR3aa: CASSPWTGDPSYNSPLHF

v_gene: TRBV16
abundance: -
j_gene: TRBJ2-7
d_gene: TRBD1
CDR3nt: TGTGCCAGCAGCACCCGAGACAGGGGGAATTCCTACGAGCAGTACTTC
CDR3aa: CASSTRDRGNSYEQYF

v_gene: TRBV7-2
abundance: -
j_gene: TRBJ1-4
d_gene: -
CDR3nt: TGTGCCAGCAGCTTAGGCCTCAATGAAAAACTGTTTTTT
CDR3aa: CASSLGLNEKLFF

v_gene: TRBV7-6
abundance: -
j_gene: TRBJ2-3
d_gene: -
CDR3nt: TGTGCCAGCAGCTCCGACCCGAGGCGCACAGATACGCAGTATTTT
CDR3aa: CASSSDPRRTDTQYF

v_gene: TRBV7-2
abundance: -
j_gene: TRBJ2-1
d_gene: -
CDR3nt: TGTGCCAGCAGCTTTCCCCCCGGGCCGCAGTTCTTC
CDR3aa: CASSFPPGPQFF

v_gene: TRBV29-1
abundance: -
j_gene: TRBJ1-4
d_gene: -
CDR3nt: TGCAGCGTAGCAGACAGGACAACTAATGAAAAACTGTTTTTT
CDR3aa: CSVADRTTNEKLFF

v_gene: TRBV5-4
abundance: -
j_gene: TRBJ1-2
d_gene: -
CDR3nt: TGTGCCAGCAGCTTGCCCGACCATTATGGCTACACCTTC
CDR3aa: CASSLPDHYGYTF

v_gene: TRBV14
abundance: few
j_gene: TRBJ1-2
d_gene: -
CDR3nt: TGTGCCAGCAGCCCGGACAGAGCTAACTATGGCTACACCTTC
CDR3aa: CASSPDRANYGYTF

v_gene: TRBV5-6
abundance: -
j_gene: TRBJ1-4
d_gene: -
CDR3nt: TGTGCCAGCAGCTTGTTCTTTTACAGATCAACTAATGAAAAACTGTTTTTT
CDR3aa: CASSLFFYRSTNEKLFF

v_gene: TRBV4-2
abundance: -
j_gene: TRBJ2-6
d_gene: TRBD1
CDR3nt: TGTGCCAGCAGCCAAGACAGGGGGTCCTCTGGGGCCAACGTCCTGACTTTC
CDR3aa: CASSQDRGSSGANVLTF

v_gene: TRBV7-8
abundance: -
j_gene: TRBJ1-1
d_gene: TRBD1
CDR3nt: TGTGCCAGCAGCCCTGGGGACAGGGGGAACCAGAACACTGAAGCTTTCTTT
CDR3aa: CASSPGDRGNQNTEAFF

v_gene: TRBV4-2
abundance: once
j_gene: TRBJ1-2
d_gene: -
CDR3nt: TGTGCCAGCAGCGGGAGTATCCTAGCTAACTATGGCTACACCTTC
CDR3aa: CASSGSILANYGYTF

v_gene: TRBV6-6
abundance: -
j_gene: TRBJ2-3
d_gene: TRBD1
CDR3nt: TGTGCCAGCAGTAGCAGGGGGCCTAGCACAGATACGCAGTATTTT
CDR3aa: CASSSRGPSTDTQYF

v_gene: TRBV5-1
abundance: -
j_gene: TRBJ1-1
d_gene: TRBD1
CDR3nt: TGCGCCAGCAGCTTAACCACCGGGACAGCAAACACTGAAGCTTTCTTT
CDR3aa: CASSLTTGTANTEAFF

v_gene: TRBV28
abundance: -
j_gene: TRBJ2-7
d_gene: TRBD2
CDR3nt: TGTGCCAGCAGCACGACTAGCGGGGCGTCCTACGAGCAGTACTTC
CDR3aa: CASSTTSGASYEQYF

v_gene: TRBV19
abundance: -
j_gene: TRBJ1-3
d_gene: TRBD1
CDR3nt: TGTGCCAGTAGTACCGGGACAGGAGATGGAAACACCATATATTTT
CDR3aa: CASSTGTGDGNTIYF

v_gene: TRBV7-2
abundance: -
j_gene: TRBJ1-5
d_gene: TRBD1
CDR3nt: TGTGCCAGCAGCTTCCGGACAGGGAATCAGCCCCAGCATTTT
CDR3aa: CASSFRTGNQPQHF

v_gene: TRBV7-7
abundance: -
j_gene: TRBJ2-1
d_gene: TRBD2
CDR3nt: TGTGCCAGCAGCTTAACCAGGACTAGCGGGGGGGAGGAACAGTTCTTC
CDR3aa: CASSLTRTSGGEEQFF

v_gene: TRBV12-5
abundance: few
j_gene: TRBJ1-1
d_gene: -
CDR3nt: TGTGCTAGTGGTTCCTCCGACGGGATGACTGAAGCTTTCTTT
CDR3aa: CASGSSDGMTEAFF

v_gene: TRBV7-8
abundance: -
j_gene: TRBJ1-3
d_gene: -
CDR3nt: TGTGCCAGCAGCTTAGTTCGGATGGGGGTTAACACCATATATTTT
CDR3aa: CASSLVRMGVNTIYF

v_gene: TRBV7-9
abundance: -
j_gene: TRBJ1-2
d_gene: -
CDR3nt: TGTGCCAGCAGCGTCGGGGTTTACCAGCTAGGGCGCGGCTACACCTTC
CDR3aa: CASSVGVYQLGRGYTF

v_gene: TRBV2
abundance: few
j_gene: TRBJ2-7
d_gene: TRBD1
CDR3nt: TGTGCCAGCATGGGACAGGGAAATTCCTACGAGCAGTACTTC
CDR3aa: CASMGQGNSYEQYF

v_gene: TRBV11-2
abundance: -
j_gene: TRBJ1-2
d_gene: TRBD1
CDR3nt: TGTGCCAGCAGCTTAGATCTCTACAGGGGTCTAGCTAACTATGGCTACACCTTC
CDR3aa: CASSLDLYRGLANYGYTF